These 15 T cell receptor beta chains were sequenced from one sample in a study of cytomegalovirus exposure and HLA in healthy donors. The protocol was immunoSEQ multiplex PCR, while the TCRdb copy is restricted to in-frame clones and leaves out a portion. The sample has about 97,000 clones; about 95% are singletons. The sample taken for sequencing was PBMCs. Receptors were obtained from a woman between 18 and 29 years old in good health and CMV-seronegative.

The CDR3 loop reads CASSLDNTDTQYF. As DNA, the CDR3 is TGCGCCAGCAGCTTGGACAACACAGATACGCAGTATTTT. J is TRBJ2-3 and V is TRBV5-1; no reliable D call. V was pared by 0 bases and J by 2 bases, with 4 bases between. Germline V CDR1 and CDR2: SGHRS, YFSETQ. The CDR3 is 13 residues long.

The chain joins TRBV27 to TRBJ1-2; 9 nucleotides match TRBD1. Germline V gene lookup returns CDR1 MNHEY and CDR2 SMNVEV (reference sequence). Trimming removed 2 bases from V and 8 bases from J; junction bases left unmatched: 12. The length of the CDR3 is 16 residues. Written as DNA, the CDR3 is TGTGCCAGCAGTTTAAGGGCGAACAGGGGGCTTGGGGGCTACACCTTC. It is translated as CASSLRANRGLGGYTF.

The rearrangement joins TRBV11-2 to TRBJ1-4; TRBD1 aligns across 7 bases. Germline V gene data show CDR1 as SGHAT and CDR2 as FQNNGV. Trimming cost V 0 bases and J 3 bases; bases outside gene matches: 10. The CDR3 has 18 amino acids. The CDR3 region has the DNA TGTGCCAGCAGCTTAGATAGGCCAGGGGGGCTGGCTAATGAAAAACTGTTTTTT. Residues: CASSLDRPGGLANEKLFF.

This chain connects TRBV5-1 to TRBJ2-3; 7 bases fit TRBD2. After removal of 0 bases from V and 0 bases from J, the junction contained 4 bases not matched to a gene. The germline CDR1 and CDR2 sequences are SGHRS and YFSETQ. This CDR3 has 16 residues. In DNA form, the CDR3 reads TGCGCCAGCAGCTTGGCCCCTAGCGGCAGCACAGATACGCAGTATTTT. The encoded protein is CASSLAPSGSTDTQYF.

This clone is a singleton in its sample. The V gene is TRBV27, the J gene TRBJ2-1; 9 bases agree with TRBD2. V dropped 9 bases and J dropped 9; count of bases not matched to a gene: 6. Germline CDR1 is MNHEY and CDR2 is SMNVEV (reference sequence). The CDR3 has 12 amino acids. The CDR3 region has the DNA TGTGCCAGTTCACTAGCGGGCATTGAGCAGTTCTTC. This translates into CASSLAGIEQFF.

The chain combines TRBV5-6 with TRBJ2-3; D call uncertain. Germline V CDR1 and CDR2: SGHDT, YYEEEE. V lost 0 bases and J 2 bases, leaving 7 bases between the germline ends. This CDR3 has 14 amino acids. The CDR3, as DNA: TGTGCCAGCAGCTTGGAGCTCCCCACAGATACGCAGTATTTT. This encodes CASSLELPTDTQYF.

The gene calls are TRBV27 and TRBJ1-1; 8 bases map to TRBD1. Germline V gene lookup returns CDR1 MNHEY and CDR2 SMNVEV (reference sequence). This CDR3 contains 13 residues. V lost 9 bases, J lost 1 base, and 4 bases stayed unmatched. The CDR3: CASWDRPNTEAFF. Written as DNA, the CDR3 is TGTGCCAGTTGGGACAGGCCGAACACTGAAGCTTTCTTT.

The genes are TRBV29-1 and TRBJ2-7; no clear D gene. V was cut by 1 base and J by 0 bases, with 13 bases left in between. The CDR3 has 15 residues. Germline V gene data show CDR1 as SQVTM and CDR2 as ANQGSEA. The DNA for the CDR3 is TGCAGCGTTGAAGCCCTAGACGGAAGCTCCTACGAGCAGTACTTC. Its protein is CSVEALDGSSYEQYF.

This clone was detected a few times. The DNA for the CDR3 is TGCGCCAGCGCCCCTGCTGGGCTAGCGTTGGACAATGAGCAGTTCTTC. Protein sequence: CASAPAGLALDNEQFF. The rearrangement joins TRBV4-3 to TRBJ2-1; D might be TRBD2 (6 bases). This CDR3 has 16 residues. V lost 8 bases and J 5 bases, leaving 22 bases between the germline ends. CDR1 is LGHNA and CDR2 is YSLEER in the germline V gene.

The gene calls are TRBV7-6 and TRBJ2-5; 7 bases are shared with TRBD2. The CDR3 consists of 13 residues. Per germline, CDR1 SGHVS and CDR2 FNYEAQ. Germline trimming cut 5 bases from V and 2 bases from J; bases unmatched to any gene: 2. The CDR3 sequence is CASSPAGQETQYF. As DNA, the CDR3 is TGTGCCAGCAGCCCAGCGGGGCAAGAGACCCAGTACTTC.

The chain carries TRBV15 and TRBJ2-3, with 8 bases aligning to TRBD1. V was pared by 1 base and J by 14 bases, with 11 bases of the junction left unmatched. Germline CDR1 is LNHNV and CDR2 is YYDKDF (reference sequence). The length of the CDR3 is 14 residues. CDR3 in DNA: TGTGCCACCAGCAGAGCGGGACAGGCCCCTCTTGGGTATTTT. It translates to CATSRAGQAPLGYF.

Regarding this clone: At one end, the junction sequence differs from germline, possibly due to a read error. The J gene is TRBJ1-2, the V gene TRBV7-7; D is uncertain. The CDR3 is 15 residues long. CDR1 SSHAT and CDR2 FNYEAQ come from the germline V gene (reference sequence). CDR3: CASSPTGSNRFGYTF. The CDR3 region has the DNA TGTGCTAGCAGCCCCACCGGGTCGAATCGGTTTGGCTACACCTTC.

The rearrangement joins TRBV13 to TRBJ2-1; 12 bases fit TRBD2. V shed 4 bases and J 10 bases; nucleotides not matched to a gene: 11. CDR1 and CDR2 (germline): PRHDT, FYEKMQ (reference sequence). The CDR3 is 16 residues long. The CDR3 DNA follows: TGTGCCAGCAGCTGGCGTCTAGCGGGGGGGCCGAGGGAGCAGTTCTTC. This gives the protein CASSWRLAGGPREQFF.

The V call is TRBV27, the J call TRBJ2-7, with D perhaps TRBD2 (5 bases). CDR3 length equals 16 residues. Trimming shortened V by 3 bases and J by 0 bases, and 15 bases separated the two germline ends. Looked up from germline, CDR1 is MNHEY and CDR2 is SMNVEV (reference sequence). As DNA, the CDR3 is TGTGCCAGCAGTTTCTTAGCGACATACGCCTCCTACGAGCAGTACTTC. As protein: CASSFLATYASYEQYF.

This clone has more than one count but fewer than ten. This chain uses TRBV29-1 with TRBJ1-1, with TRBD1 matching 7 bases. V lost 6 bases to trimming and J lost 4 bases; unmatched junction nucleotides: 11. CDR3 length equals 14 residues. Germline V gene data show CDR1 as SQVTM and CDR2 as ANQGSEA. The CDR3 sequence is CSVPKEGAVTEAFF. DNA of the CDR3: TGCAGCGTCCCAAAAGAGGGGGCCGTCACTGAAGCTTTCTTT. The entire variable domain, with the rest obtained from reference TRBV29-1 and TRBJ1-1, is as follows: SAVISQKPSRDICQRGTSLTIQCQVDSQVTMMFWYRQQPGQSLTLIATANQGSEATYESGFVIDKFPISRPNLTFSTLTVSNMSPEDSSIYLCSVPKEGAVTEAFFGQGTRLTVV.